Detailed here is one T cell receptor (beta chain). This sample is part of a study of blood T cell repertoires in COVID-19. Study information: In each case, the material was cDNA or gDNA derived from T cells, B-cell-depleted T cells, or PBMCs.

The assay was immunoSEQ multiplex PCR, and TCRdb's table has in-frame clones only and misses some. The data hold 250,000 to 350,000 clones, with about 86% observed a single time. This CDR3 contains 16 residues. The V gene lost 0 bases and the J gene lost 5 bases, with 14 bases spanning the gap. CDR1 is LGHDT and CDR2 is YNNKEL in the germline V gene (reference sequence). The clonotype was recovered from a woman between 45 and 60 years old with acute or convalescent COVID-19. This rearrangement joins TRBV3-1 (or the pseudogene TRBV3-2) to TRBJ2-1; D gene ambiguous. Sequencing was done on a sample of peripheral blood. The CDR3 coding sequence is TGTGCCAGCAGCCAAGAGAGGAGTCACTACGACAATGAGCAGTTCTTC. Its protein is CASSQERSHYDNEQFF.